This T cell receptor beta chain was sequenced during a study of sequential checkpoint blockade in melanoma. Study details: Randomization was 1:1 between first-line nivolumab→ipilimumab and ipilimumab→nivolumab.

Trimming cost V 7 bases and J 8 bases, with 11 bases left between them. The CDR3 totals 11 residues. In germline, CDR1 is MDHEN, CDR2 SYDVKM. Described treatment: randomized to nivolumab then ipilimumab (arm A) or the reverse (arm B). Sorted cells were live CD3+CD8+, lacking CD19 and CD56, from PBMCs. The method was immunoSEQ multiplex PCR; TCRdb's version includes in-frame clones alone and lacks a portion of them. The data hold under 7,000 clones, with approximately 50% observed a single time. The chain employs TRBV28 and TRBJ1-2; no reliable D call. The sequences come from CD8+ T cells sorted from blood (inferred from file names), collected from a patient given nivolumab and ipilimumab in sequence. This receptor was taken from a human donor with melanoma. DNA of the CDR3: TGTGCCAGCAATACGGGAGGCGGCTACACCTTC. Translated, it gives CASNTGGGYTF.